This T cell receptor beta chain was identified during a study of beta chain features in type 1 diabetes. The overall study: Cell yields, gender and age were similar in healthy donors and patients.

Study findings and constraints: Because the template was cDNA, high-expressing cells might be over-represented.

With respect to this clone: Its specificity is not known.

The investigators reverse transcribed all of the isolated RNA, so they sequenced expressed TCRB transcripts. The protocol was immunoSEQ multiplex PCR, while the TCRdb copy is restricted to in-frame clones and leaves out a portion. The profile shows about 350,000 clones, about 18% of them singletons. The clonotype comes from a woman between 18 and 29 years old in good health. The sample consisted of naive CD4+ T cells from blood.

The chain's CDR3 is CASGTGNTEAFF. The DNA of the CDR3 is TGTGCCAGCGGGACAGGGAACACTGAAGCTTTCTTT. The J gene is TRBJ1-1, the V gene TRBV7-3, with 8 nucleotides matching TRBD1. Germline trimming cut 8 bases from V and 1 base from J; bases unmatched to any gene: 0. Germline loops: CDR1 SGHTA, CDR2 FQGTGA. The CDR3 has 12 amino acids.